The clone carrying this T cell receptor (beta chain) was observed many times. The antigen is undetermined. If no ophthalmopathy progression occurred within 18 months, Graves' hyperthyroidism was stable. Diagnosis rested on symptoms, serum thyroxine and TRAb, thyroid ultrasound, and orbital computed tomography. Amplification yielded TCR beta CDR3 regions, with RNA transcripts as the source. TCR CDR3 regions were first amplified by RT-PCR with HTBI primers. In TCRdb, the multiplex PCR reads were re-called with MiXCR into one record per CDR3 protein. The table has roughly 300,000 distinct CDR3 sequences, 15% to 20% seen once. The entry originates in a study of T cells in Graves' hyperthyroidism and ophthalmopathy. Study-level points and caveats: Using 13 V-J features, a model discriminated ophthalmopathy from stable hyperthyroidism.

The sequenced sample consisted of blood. This clonotype originated in a woman aged 50 to 60 with Graves' hyperthyroidism.

CDR3 DNA sequence: TGTGCCAGCAGCACTTCAACCTTGGCAGATACGCAGTATTTT. It is translated as CASSTSTLADTQYF. The J gene is TRBJ2-3, the V gene TRBV12-3 or TRBV12-4; D is undetermined. V was clipped by 6 bases and J by 4 bases, with 14 bases between them. The CDR3 contains 14 residues.